This T cell receptor (beta chain) was captured by sequencing in a study of T cell repertoires in cytomegalovirus infection. Study details: It was the public TCR beta signatures that indicated both CMV infection and matching HLA type.

Findings of the study overall: Carriers of CMV plus the relevant HLA were identified by cumulative public TCR beta family frequency. HLA-C-restricted CMV-specific TCR beta clonotypes prevailed in the ex vivo response.

Each CDR3 protein gets one entry after TCRdb re-called the reads with MiXCR. The sample has 230,000 or so distinct CDR3 sequences, approximately 15% seen once. Between the trimmed V and J ends, which lost 5 bases and 3 bases, there was a span of 17 bases. The CDR3 runs to 15 residues. CDR1 and CDR2 (germline): MGHRA, YSYEKL. This clonotype has at least ten counts. Its target is not known. The chain carries TRBV4-1 and TRBJ2-7; D is perhaps TRBD2 (6 bases). Sequenced sample: CD8+ T cells from PBMCs. This TCR derives from a human donor in good health (CMV status not recorded). Some clones in this sample may be carry-over from other donors' samples. CDR3 amino acids: CASSTDWQDYYEQYF. For the CDR3, the DNA is TGCGCCAGCAGCACCGACTGGCAGGACTACTACGAGCAGTACTTC.